Each of the 14 T cell receptor beta chains below was sequenced from the same sample in a study of blood T cells in healthy people across ages. PCR was performed a second time for about 7 to 12 cycles using a sample-barcoded 5' primer and a J-beta primer mix. MiXCR, applied by TCRdb to the 5' RACE reads, yields one record per CDR3 protein. The table records 1 million to 1.2 million distinct CDR3 sequences, roughly two fifths of them present only once. The sequenced material came from blood. Receptors were obtained from a man between 18 and 29 years old in good health.

V gene TRBV4-1 combines with J gene TRBJ1-2; TRBD1 might be the D (5 bases). The germline CDR1 and CDR2 sequences are MGHRA and YSYEKL. The ends were cut back, 0 bases at V and 9 bases at J, with 17 bases in the middle. The CDR3 loop spans 15 amino acids. The CDR3 protein is CASSQEGTAGTSYTF. CDR3 nucleotide sequence: TGCGCCAGCAGCCAAGAGGGGACCGCCGGGACGAGCTACACCTTC.

The V and J genes are TRBV20-1 and TRBJ1-1; D remains ambiguous. CDR1 is DFQATT and CDR2 is SNEGSKA in the germline V gene (reference sequence). This CDR3 spans 15 amino acids. DNA of the CDR3: TGCAGAGCTCCGGGCCCCGGTGCGAGGAACACTGAAGCTTTCTTT. Its protein product is CRAPGPGARNTEAFF.

The V call is TRBV29-1, the J call TRBJ1-1; D may be TRBD1 (6 bases). V lost 6 bases and J lost 5, with 13 bases in between. This CDR3 spans 12 amino acids. CDR1 is SQVTM and CDR2 is ANQGSEA in the germline V gene. CDR3 loop: CSVQTGPTEAFF. For the CDR3, the DNA is TGCAGCGTGCAGACAGGCCCAACTGAAGCTTTCTTT.

This rearrangement joins TRBV20-1 to TRBJ2-3; no reliable D call. Germline V gene lookup returns CDR1 DFQATT and CDR2 SNEGSKA (reference sequence). This CDR3 has 14 residues. Deletions cut 2 bases from V and 2 bases from J, with 11 bases between. The CDR3 DNA reads TGCAGTGCTAGATCTACCGATGACACAGATACGCAGTATTTT. Translated: CSARSTDDTDTQYF.

The genes are TRBV6-5 and TRBJ1-1; TRBD1 matches 7 bases. Looked up from germline, CDR1 is MNHEY and CDR2 is SVGAGI. Unmatched junction bases numbered 8, after V lost 6 bases and J lost 10 bases. There are 12 residues in the CDR3. The CDR3 DNA sequence: TGTGCCAGCAGCTCGACAGGGCAAACAGCTTTCTTT. This encodes CASSSTGQTAFF.

The V and J genes are TRBV20-1 and TRBJ1-2; 7 nucleotides line up with TRBD1. CDR3 length equals 16 residues. The V gene's germline CDR1 is DFQATT and CDR2 SNEGSKA (reference sequence). Trimming cost V 5 bases and J 6 bases; bases outside gene matches: 18. This CDR3 reads CSAPRTGQGDFHGYTF. CDR3 bases: TGCAGTGCTCCTCGAACGGGGCAGGGGGATTTCCATGGCTACACCTTC.

The rearrangement uses TRBV20-1 and TRBJ1-3; 9 bases line up with TRBD1. This CDR3 spans 15 amino acids. V lost 5 bases, J lost 3 bases, and 8 bases stayed unmatched. The V gene's germline CDR1 is DFQATT and CDR2 SNEGSKA (reference sequence). The CDR3 bases are TGCAGTGCTTCAACACAGGGGGCTTATGGAAACACCATATATTTT. This encodes CSASTQGAYGNTIYF.

The chain couples TRBV7-2 to TRBJ1-5; D is undetermined. V was shortened by 2 bases and J by 5 bases, with 16 bases between the two germline ends. Germline CDR1 is SGHTA and CDR2 is FQGNSA. This CDR3 contains 16 residues. In DNA form, the CDR3 reads TGTGCCAGCAGCTTAATTAGCGGAGAGCCAGATCAGCCCCAGCATTTT. Translating gives CASSLISGEPDQPQHF.

The chain couples TRBV12-3 or TRBV12-4 to TRBJ1-1; D is uncertain. CDR3 length: 15 residues. Trimming stripped 0 bases from V and 2 bases from J, with 10 bases between. Written as DNA, the CDR3 is TGTGCCAGCAGTTTAGCGGAGGGAAGCAACACTGAAGCTTTCTTT. Translation gives CASSLAEGSNTEAFF.

The chain has TRBV14 and TRBJ1-1; 7 positions agree with TRBD1. Per the germline V gene, CDR1 is SGHDN and CDR2 is FVKESK. V gave up 0 bases and J gave up 5 bases; unmatched junction bases: 6. CDR3 length: 15 amino acids. The CDR3 region is CASSQDSGGWTEAFF. In nucleotides, the CDR3 is TGTGCCAGCAGCCAAGACTCAGGGGGTTGGACTGAAGCTTTCTTT.

The V gene is TRBV11-1, the J gene TRBJ1-1; D unresolved. The V end lost 1 base, the J end lost 8 bases, and 14 bases lay between the germline ends. The length of the CDR3 is 14 residues. Germline values: CDR1 SGHAT, CDR2 FQDESV (reference sequence). The CDR3 DNA sequence: TGTGCCAGCAGCTTAGGATCGGGCAGCCGAGAAGCTTTCTTT. This translates into CASSLGSGSREAFF.

The rearrangement joins TRBV20-1 to TRBJ1-1; 7 bases match TRBD1. The CDR3 spans 15 residues. CDR1 is DFQATT, CDR2 SNEGSKA, per germline (reference sequence). V shed 3 bases, J shed 4 bases, and the junction held 11 bases outside the gene matches. Written as DNA, the CDR3 is TGCAGTGCTAGTCGGGACAGCTCGGGGTCCACTGAAGCTTTCTTT. Its translation: CSASRDSSGSTEAFF.

This clonotype was counted between two and nine times. This chain uses TRBV12-5 with TRBJ1-5; 9 nucleotides match TRBD1. V lost 4 bases to trimming and J lost 5 bases; unmatched junction nucleotides: 3. Germline V gene data show CDR1 as LGHNT and CDR2 as FRNRAP. The CDR3 runs to 14 residues. CDR3 protein: CASGWDRVDQPQHF. CDR3 coding DNA: TGTGCTAGTGGTTGGGACAGGGTGGATCAGCCCCAGCATTTT.

This chain uses TRBV6-2 or TRBV6-3 with TRBJ2-7; no clear D gene. The germline CDR1 and CDR2 sequences are MNHEY and SVGEGT. The CDR3 contains 13 residues. Trimming took 2 bases from V and 0 from J, leaving 5 bases between them. This CDR3 reads CASSYDPSYEQYF. In DNA form, the CDR3 reads TGTGCCAGCAGTTACGACCCCTCCTACGAGCAGTACTTC.